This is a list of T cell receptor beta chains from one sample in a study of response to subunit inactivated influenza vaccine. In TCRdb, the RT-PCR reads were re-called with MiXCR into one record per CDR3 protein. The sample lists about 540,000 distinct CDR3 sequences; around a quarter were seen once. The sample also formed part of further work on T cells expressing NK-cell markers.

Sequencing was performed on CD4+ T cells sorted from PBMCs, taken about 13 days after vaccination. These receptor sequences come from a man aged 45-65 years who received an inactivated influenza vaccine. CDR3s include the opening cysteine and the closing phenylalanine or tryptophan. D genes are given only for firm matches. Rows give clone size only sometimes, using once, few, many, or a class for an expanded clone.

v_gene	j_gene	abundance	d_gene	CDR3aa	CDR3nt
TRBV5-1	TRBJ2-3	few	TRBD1	CASSTGTGGTDTQYF	TGCGCCAGCAGCACCGGGACAGGGGGAACAGATACGCAGTATTTT
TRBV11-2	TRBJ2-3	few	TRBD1	CASSFGGTGGTDTQYF	TGTGCCAGCAGCTTCGGGGGGACAGGGGGTACAGATACGCAGTATTTT
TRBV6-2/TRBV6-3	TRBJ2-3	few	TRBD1	CASSSPDRDFADTQYF	TGTGCCAGCAGTTCCCCGGACAGGGACTTTGCAGATACGCAGTATTTT
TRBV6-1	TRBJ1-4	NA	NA	CASSAPGNSKGKLFF	TGTGCCAGCAGTGCCCCCGGTAACTCCAAGGGAAAACTGTTTTTT
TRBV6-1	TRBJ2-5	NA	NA	CASSKGIQSQETQYF	TGTGCCAGCAGTAAAGGGATACAGAGCCAAGAGACCCAGTACTTC
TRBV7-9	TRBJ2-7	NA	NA	CASSDGSDEQYF	TGTGCCAGCAGCGACGGGAGCGACGAGCAGTACTTC
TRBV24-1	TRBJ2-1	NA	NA	CATSHSGGNEQFF	TGTGCCACCAGTCACTCTGGGGGCAATGAGCAGTTCTTC
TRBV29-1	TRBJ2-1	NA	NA	CSVSRGNEQFF	TGCAGCGTTTCAAGGGGTAATGAGCAGTTCTTC
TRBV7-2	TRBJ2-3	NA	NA	CASSRSQGRTQYF	TGTGCCAGCAGCAGATCACAGGGTCGGACGCAGTATTTT
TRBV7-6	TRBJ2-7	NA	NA	CASSLGIDSYEQYF	TGTGCCAGCAGCTTAGGGATAGACTCCTACGAGCAGTACTTC
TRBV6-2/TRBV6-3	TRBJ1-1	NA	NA	CASSYGQRTEAFF	TGTGCCAGCAGTTACGGTCAGCGGACTGAAGCTTTCTTT